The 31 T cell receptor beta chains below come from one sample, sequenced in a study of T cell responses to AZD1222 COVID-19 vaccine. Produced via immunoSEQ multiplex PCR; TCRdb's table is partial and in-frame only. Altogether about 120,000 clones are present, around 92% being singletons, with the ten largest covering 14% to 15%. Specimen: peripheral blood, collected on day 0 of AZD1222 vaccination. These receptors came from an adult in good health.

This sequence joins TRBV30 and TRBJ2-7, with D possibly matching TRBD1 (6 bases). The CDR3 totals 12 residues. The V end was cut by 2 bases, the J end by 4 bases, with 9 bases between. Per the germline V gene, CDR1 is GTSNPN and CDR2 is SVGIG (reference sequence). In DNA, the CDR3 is TGTGCCTGGAGTCAAGGGGGATACGAGCAGTACTTC. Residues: CAWSQGGYEQYF.

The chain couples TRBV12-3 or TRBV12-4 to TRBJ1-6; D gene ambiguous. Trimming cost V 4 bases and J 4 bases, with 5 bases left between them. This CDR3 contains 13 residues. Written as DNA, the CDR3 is TGTGCCAGCAGTTCAGAATATAATTCACCCCTCCACTTT. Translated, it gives CASSSEYNSPLHF.

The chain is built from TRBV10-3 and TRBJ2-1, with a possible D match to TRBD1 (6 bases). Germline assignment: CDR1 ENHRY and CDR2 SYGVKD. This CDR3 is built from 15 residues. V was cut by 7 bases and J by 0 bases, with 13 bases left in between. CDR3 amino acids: CAINRGGSSYNEQFF. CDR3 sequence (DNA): TGTGCCATCAATAGAGGGGGTAGCTCCTACAATGAGCAGTTCTTC.

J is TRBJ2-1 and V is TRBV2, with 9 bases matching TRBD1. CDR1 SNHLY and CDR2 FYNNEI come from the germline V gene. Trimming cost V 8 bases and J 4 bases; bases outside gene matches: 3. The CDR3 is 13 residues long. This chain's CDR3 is CASRQGGYNEQFF. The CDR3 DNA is TGTGCCAGCCGACAGGGGGGGTACAATGAGCAGTTCTTC.

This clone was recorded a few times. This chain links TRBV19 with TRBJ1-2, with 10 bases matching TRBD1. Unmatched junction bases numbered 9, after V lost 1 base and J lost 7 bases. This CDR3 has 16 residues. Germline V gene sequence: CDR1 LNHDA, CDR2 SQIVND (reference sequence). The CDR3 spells CASSIVGQGVRRGYTF. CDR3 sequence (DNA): TGTGCCAGTAGTATAGTCGGACAGGGGGTTCGCCGTGGCTACACCTTC.

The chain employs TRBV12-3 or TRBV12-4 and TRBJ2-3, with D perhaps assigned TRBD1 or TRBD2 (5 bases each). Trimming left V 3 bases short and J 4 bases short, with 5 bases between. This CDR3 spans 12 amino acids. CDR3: CASSLGADTQYF. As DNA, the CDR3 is TGTGCCAGCAGTTTGGGGGCAGATACGCAGTATTTT.

DNA of the CDR3: TGTGCCAGCAGTTCGGGCCTCGGGAGCACAGATACGCAGTATTTT. Its protein product is CASSSGLGSTDTQYF. The chain has TRBV6-5 and TRBJ2-3; the D is unclear. This CDR3 is built from 15 residues. Germline V lookup: CDR1 MNHEY, CDR2 SVGAGI. Trimming removed 4 bases at V and 0 bases at J, with 11 bases between.

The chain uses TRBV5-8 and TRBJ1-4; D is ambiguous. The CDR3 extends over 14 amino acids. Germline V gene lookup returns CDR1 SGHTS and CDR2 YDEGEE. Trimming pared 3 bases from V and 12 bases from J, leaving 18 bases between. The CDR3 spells CASSSTSSSGELFF. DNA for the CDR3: TGTGCCAGCAGCTCCACATCTTCTTCTGGGGAACTGTTTTTT.

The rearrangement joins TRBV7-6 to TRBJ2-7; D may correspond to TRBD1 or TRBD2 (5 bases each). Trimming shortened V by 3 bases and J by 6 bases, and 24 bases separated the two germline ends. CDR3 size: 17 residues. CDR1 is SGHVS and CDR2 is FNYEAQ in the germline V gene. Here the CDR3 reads CASSFGTGPGRPVEQYF. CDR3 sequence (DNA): TGTGCCAGCAGCTTTGGGACGGGACCGGGACGCCCTGTCGAGCAGTACTTC.

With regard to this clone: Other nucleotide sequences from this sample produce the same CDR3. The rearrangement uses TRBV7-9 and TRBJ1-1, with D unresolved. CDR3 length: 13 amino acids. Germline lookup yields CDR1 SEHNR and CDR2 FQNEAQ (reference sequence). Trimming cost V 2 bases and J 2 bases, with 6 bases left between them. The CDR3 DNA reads TGTGCCAGCAGCTTACAGGAAAACACTGAAGCTTTCTTT. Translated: CASSLQENTEAFF.

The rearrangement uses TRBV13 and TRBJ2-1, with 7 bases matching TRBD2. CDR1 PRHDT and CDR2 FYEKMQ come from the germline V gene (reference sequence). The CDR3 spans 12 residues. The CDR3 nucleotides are TGTGCTGTCCGGGGGGACTACAATGAGCAGTTCTTC. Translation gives CAVRGDYNEQFF.

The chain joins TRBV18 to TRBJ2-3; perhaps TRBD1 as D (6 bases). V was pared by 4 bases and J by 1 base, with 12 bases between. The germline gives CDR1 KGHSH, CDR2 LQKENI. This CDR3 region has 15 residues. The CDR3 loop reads CASSLSRTGTDTQYF. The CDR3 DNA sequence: TGTGCCAGCTCACTCTCCCGGACAGGCACAGATACGCAGTATTTT. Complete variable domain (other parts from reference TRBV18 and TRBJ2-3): NAGVMQNPRHLVRRRGQEARLRCSPMKGHSHVYWYRQLPEEGLKFMVYLQKENIIDESGMPKERFSAEFPKEGPSILRIQQVVRGDSAAYFCASSLSRTGTDTQYFGPGTRLTVL.

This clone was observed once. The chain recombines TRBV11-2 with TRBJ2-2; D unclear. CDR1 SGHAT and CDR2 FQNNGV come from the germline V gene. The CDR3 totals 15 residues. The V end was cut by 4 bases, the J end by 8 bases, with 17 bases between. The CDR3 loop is CASSSTGSVGGELFF. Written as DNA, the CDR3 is TGTGCCAGCAGCTCAACCGGGTCTGTGGGAGGGGAGCTGTTTTTT.

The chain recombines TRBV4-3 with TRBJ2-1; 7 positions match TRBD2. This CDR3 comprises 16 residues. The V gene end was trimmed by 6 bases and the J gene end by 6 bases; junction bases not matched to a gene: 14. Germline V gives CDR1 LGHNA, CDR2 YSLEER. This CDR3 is CASSPNPAGSPNEQFF. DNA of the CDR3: TGCGCCAGCAGTCCAAACCCAGCGGGATCCCCCAATGAGCAGTTCTTC.

The CDR3 here is CASSLLVGAVNQPQHF. In DNA form, the CDR3 reads TGTGCCAGCAGTTTATTGGTTGGTGCGGTCAATCAGCCCCAGCATTTT. The rearrangement uses TRBV28 and TRBJ1-5; D call uncertain. The V end lost 1 base, the J end lost 3 bases, and 13 bases lay between the germline ends. The CDR3 runs 16 residues. Looked up from germline, CDR1 is MDHEN and CDR2 is SYDVKM.

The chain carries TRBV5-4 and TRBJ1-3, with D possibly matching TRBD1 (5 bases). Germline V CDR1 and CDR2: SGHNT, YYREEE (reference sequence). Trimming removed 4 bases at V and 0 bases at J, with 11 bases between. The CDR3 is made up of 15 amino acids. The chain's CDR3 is CASSPGVNSGNTIYF. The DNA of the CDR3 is TGTGCCAGCAGCCCGGGGGTTAACTCTGGAAACACCATATATTTT.

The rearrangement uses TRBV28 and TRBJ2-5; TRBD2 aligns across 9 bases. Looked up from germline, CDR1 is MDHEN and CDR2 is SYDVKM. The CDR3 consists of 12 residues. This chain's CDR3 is CVAGGYQETQYF. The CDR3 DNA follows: TGTGTCGCGGGGGGGTACCAAGAGACCCAGTACTTC.

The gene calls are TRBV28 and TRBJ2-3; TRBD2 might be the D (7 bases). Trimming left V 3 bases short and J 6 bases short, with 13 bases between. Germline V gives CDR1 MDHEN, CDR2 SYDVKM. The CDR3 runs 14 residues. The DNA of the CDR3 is TGTGCCAGCAGTTTCGGCGGGGGCCAGGATACGCAGTATTTT. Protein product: CASSFGGGQDTQYF.

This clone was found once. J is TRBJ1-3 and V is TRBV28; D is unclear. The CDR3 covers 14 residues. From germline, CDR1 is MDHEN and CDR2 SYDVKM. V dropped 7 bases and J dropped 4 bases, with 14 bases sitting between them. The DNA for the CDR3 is TGTGCCAGCACCGCGGGGTGGGTCGGAAACACCATATATTTT. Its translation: CASTAGWVGNTIYF.

The CDR3 DNA is TGTGCCAGCAGCTGGATGGGACCCCACAATGAGCAGTTCTTC. Residues: CASSWMGPHNEQFF. The chain employs TRBV7-2 and TRBJ2-1; D is tentatively TRBD1 or TRBD2 (5 bases each). Germline V gene data show CDR1 as SGHTA and CDR2 as FQGNSA. Trimming removed 4 bases at V and 5 bases at J, with 12 bases between. This CDR3 has 14 amino acids.

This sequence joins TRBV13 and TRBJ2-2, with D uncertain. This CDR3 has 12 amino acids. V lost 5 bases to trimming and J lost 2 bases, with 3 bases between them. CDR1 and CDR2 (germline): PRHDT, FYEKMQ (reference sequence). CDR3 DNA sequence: TGTGCCAGCAGCGATAACACCGGGGAGCTGTTTTTT. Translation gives CASSDNTGELFF.

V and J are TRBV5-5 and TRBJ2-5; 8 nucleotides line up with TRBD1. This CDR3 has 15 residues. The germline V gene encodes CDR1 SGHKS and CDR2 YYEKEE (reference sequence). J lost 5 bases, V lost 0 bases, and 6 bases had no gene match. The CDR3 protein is CASSLGQGIRETQYF. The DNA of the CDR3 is TGTGCCAGCAGCTTGGGACAGGGGATTCGGGAGACCCAGTACTTC.

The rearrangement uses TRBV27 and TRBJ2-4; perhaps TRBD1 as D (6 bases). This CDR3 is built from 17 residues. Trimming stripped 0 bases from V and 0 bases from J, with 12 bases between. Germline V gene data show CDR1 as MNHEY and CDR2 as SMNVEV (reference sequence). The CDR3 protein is CASSLSGQGQAKNIQYF. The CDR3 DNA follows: TGTGCCAGCAGTTTATCTGGGCAGGGGCAAGCCAAAAACATTCAGTACTTC.

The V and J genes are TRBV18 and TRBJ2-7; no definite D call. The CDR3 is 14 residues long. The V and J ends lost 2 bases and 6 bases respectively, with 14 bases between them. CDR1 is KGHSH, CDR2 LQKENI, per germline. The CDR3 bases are TGTGCCAGCTCACCAATTTTCGGAGTAGGCGAGCAGTACTTC. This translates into CASSPIFGVGEQYF.

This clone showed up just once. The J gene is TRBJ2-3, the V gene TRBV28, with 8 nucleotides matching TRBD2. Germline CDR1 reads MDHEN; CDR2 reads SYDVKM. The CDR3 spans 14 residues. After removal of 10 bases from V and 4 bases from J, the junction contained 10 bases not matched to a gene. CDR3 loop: CATTPPGGADTQYF. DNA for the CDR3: TGTGCCACCACCCCCCCGGGAGGGGCAGATACGCAGTATTTT.

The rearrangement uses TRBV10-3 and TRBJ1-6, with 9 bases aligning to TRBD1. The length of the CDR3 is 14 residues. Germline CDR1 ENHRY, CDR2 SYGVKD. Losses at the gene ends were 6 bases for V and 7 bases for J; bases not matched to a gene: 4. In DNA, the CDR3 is TGTGCCATCAGGACTGGACAGGGGAATTCACCCCTCCACTTT. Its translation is CAIRTGQGNSPLHF.

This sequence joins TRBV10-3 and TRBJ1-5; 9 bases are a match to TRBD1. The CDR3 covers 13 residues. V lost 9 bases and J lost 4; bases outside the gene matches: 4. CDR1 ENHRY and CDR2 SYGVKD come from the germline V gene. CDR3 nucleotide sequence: TGTGCCATTGGGACAGGGAAAAATCAGCCCCAGCATTTT. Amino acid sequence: CAIGTGKNQPQHF.

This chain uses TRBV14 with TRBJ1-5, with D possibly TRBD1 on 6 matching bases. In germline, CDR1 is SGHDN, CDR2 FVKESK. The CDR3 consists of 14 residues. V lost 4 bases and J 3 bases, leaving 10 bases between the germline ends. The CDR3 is CASSRGGINQPQHF. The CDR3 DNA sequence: TGTGCCAGCAGCCGAGGGGGGATCAATCAGCCCCAGCATTTT.

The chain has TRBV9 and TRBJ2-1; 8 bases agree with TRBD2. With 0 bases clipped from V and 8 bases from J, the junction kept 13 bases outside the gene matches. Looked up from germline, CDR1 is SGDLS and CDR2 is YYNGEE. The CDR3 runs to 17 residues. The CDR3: CASSVARVGTRRDEQFF. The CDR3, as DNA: TGTGCCAGCAGCGTAGCCCGGGTCGGGACTAGGCGCGATGAGCAGTTCTTC.

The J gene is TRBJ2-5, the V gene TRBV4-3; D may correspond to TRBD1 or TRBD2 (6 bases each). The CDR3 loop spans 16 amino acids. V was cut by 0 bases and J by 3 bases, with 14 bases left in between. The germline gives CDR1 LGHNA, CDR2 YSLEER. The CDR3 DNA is TGCGCCAGCAGCCAAGAGGTACGGGGGCGCGAAGAGACCCAGTACTTC. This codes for CASSQEVRGREETQYF.

Here the CDR3 reads CASSLDPGPEAFF. CDR3 nucleotide sequence: TGTGCCAGCAGCTTGGACCCGGGGCCCGAAGCTTTCTTT. The chain is built from TRBV5-4 and TRBJ1-1, with D tentatively TRBD1 (5 bases). CDR1 and CDR2 from the germline V gene are SGHNT and YYREEE (reference sequence). Trimming pared 0 bases from V and 8 bases from J, leaving 11 bases between. This CDR3 region has 13 residues.